The sequence of this TCR beta chain was determined in a study of blood T cells in healthy people across ages. Overall study: Researchers report that template switching captured about one barcoded beta molecule per two T cells. The study, taken as a whole, reports: Naive and antigen-experienced cells could not be conclusively compared, given unsorted PBMCs.

This clonotype showed up just once. Its target is not known. A much larger clone lies one base from this, so it may be a read error. The CDR3 does not end in the conserved phenylalanine or tryptophan, so this is likely a read error. Primed by a sample-barcoded 5' primer and a J-beta primer mix, a second PCR proceeded for roughly 7 to 11 cycles. A template-switch adaptor containing 12 random nucleotides labeled each cDNA molecule. One entry per CDR3 protein results from TCRdb running MiXCR on the 5' RACE reads. This sample yields 600,000 or so distinct CDR3 sequences, of which about 30% are seen a single time; roughly 14% belongs to the top ten. The receptor's source is a woman aged 80 or older in good health. Sequencing input: blood.

The CDR3 DNA reads as TGCGCCAGCAGCTTGGCGGACAGGGGATTTGGTGGGGCCAACGTCCTGACTTAC. Translated, it gives CASSLADRGFGGANVLTY. This chain links TRBV5-1 with TRBJ2-6, with 9 bases matching TRBD1. Germline assignment: CDR1 SGHRS and CDR2 YFSETQ. This CDR3 has 18 amino acids. Trimming cost V 0 bases and J 3 bases; bases outside gene matches: 7.